This T cell receptor (beta chain) was retrieved from a study of shared clonotypes between healthy human individuals. Per germline, CDR1 GTSNPN and CDR2 SVGIG (reference sequence). The ends lost 3 bases at V and 4 bases at J; junction bases unmatched: 11. The CDR3 spans 15 residues. Some clones are missing from TCRdb's copy, which holds only in-frame ones; the method was immunoSEQ multiplex PCR. The sample lists roughly 2.5 million clones; roughly nine tenths were seen once. The V gene is TRBV30, the J gene TRBJ2-7; TRBD1 matches 8 bases. Sample: naive CD4+ T cells sorted from blood. Stated subset: CD45RA+ positively selected. The sequence was obtained from a man aged 18 to 29 in good health. Here the CDR3 DNA reads TGTGCCTGGAGGTGGACCGGGACAGGAAATTACGAGCAGTACTTC. Protein sequence: CAWRWTGTGNYEQYF.